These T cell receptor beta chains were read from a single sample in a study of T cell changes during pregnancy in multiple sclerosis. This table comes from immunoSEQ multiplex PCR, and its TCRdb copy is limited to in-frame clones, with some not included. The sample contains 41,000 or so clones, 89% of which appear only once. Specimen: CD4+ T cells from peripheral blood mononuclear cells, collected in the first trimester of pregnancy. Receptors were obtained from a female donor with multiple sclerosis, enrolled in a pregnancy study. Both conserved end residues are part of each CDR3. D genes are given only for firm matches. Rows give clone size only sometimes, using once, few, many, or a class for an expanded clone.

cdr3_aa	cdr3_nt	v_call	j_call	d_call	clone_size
CASSKADRFYNEQFF	TGTGCCAGCAGCAAGGCGGACAGGTTCTACAATGAGCAGTTCTTC	TRBV28	TRBJ2-1	TRBD1	.
CASSLHGLAGAEYNEQFF	TGTGCCAGCAGCCTACACGGACTAGCGGGAGCGGAGTACAATGAGCAGTTCTTC	TRBV7-6	TRBJ2-1	TRBD2	.
CASSSGVAAYNEQFF	TGTGCCAGCAGCTCGGGGGTGGCGGCATACAATGAGCAGTTCTTC	TRBV5-4	TRBJ2-1	.	.
CASSWGQQSREQYF	TGTGCCAGCAGCTGGGGACAGCAGTCGAGGGAGCAGTACTTC	TRBV11-3	TRBJ2-7	TRBD1	.
CASSLDRGNYEQYF	TGTGCCAGCAGCTTAGACAGGGGGAACTACGAGCAGTACTTC	TRBV7-6	TRBJ2-7	TRBD1	.
CASPAARERFGKLFF	TGTGCCAGCCCGGCCGCCAGGGAAAGGTTCGGAAAACTGTTTTTT	TRBV18	TRBJ1-4	.	.
CASSYINNGELFF	TGTGCCAGCAGTTACATTAACAACGGGGAGCTGTTTTTT	TRBV6-5	TRBJ2-2	.	.
CASSRQGISYEQYF	TGCGCCAGCAGCCGACAGGGCATCTCCTACGAGCAGTACTTC	TRBV5-1	TRBJ2-7	TRBD1	.
CASSFRDRVVDEQYF	TGTGCCAGCAGCTTCCGGGACAGGGTCGTCGACGAGCAGTACTTC	TRBV11-2	TRBJ2-7	TRBD1	.
CASGSGDTQYF	TGTGCCAGCGGGTCAGGAGATACGCAGTATTTT	TRBV7-2	TRBJ2-3	.	.
CASSSQGTANYGYTF	TGTGCCAGCAGTTCACAGGGGACCGCTAACTATGGCTACACCTTC	TRBV2	TRBJ1-2	TRBD1	.
CASRADITAPLGYTF	TGCGCCAGCAGAGCCGACATCACCGCTCCCCTCGGCTACACCTTC	TRBV5-1	TRBJ1-2	.	few
CASSEGRTGSTEAFF	TGTGCCAGCAGTGAAGGTCGGACAGGAAGCACTGAAGCTTTCTTT	TRBV2	TRBJ1-1	TRBD1	.
CASSWDTAPTNEKLFF	TGTGCCAGCAGTTGGGACACAGCCCCAACTAATGAAAAACTGTTTTTT	TRBV6-5	TRBJ1-4	.	.
CASSRNPQRNSYEQYF	TGTGCCAGCAGCCGCAACCCCCAGAGGAACTCCTACGAGCAGTACTTC	TRBV7-2	TRBJ2-7	.	.
CASSQLDSNTEAFF	TGCGCCAGCAGCCAATTGGACAGCAACACTGAAGCTTTCTTT	TRBV4-1	TRBJ1-1	.	.
CASSWGQGHQETQYF	TGCGCCAGCAGCTGGGGACAGGGTCACCAAGAGACCCAGTACTTC	TRBV5-1	TRBJ2-5	TRBD1	.
CASSVAGTRALETQYF	TGTGCCAGCAGTGTAGCCGGGACTAGAGCGTTAGAGACCCAGTACTTC	TRBV27	TRBJ2-5	TRBD2	.
CASSRAGGPGNEQFF	TGTGCCAGCAGCCGAGCGGGAGGGCCGGGCAATGAGCAGTTCTTC	TRBV5-4	TRBJ2-1	TRBD2	.
CASRETGALGNQPQHF	TGTGCCAGTAGGGAGACAGGGGCCTTGGGCAATCAGCCCCAGCATTTT	TRBV19	TRBJ1-5	TRBD1	.
CASSAGRNQPQHF	TGTGCCAGCTCAGCGGGACGAAATCAGCCCCAGCATTTT	TRBV18	TRBJ1-5	.	.
CASSVKQGVSNQPQHF	TGTGCCAGTAGTGTAAAGCAGGGGGTTAGCAATCAGCCCCAGCATTTT	TRBV19	TRBJ1-5	TRBD1	.
CASSRLAGNTDTQYF	TGTGCCAGCAGTAGACTAGCGGGAAACACAGATACGCAGTATTTT	TRBV27	TRBJ2-3	TRBD2	.
CASSRLRDSGNTIYF	TGTGCCAGCTCACGACTCCGGGATTCTGGAAACACCATATATTTT	TRBV18	TRBJ1-3	.	once
CASSEWPTGTKGNQPQHF	TGTGCCAGCAGTGAATGGCCCACCGGGACAAAAGGCAATCAGCCCCAGCATTTT	TRBV6-1	TRBJ1-5	.	.
CSVVGQGQQETQYF	TGCAGCGTTGTAGGTCAGGGACAGCAAGAGACCCAGTACTTC	TRBV29-1	TRBJ2-5	TRBD1	few
CASRISGFSVAYEQYF	TGTGCCAGCAGGATTTCTGGATTTAGCGTAGCCTACGAGCAGTACTTC	TRBV28	TRBJ2-7	.	.
CASRGQGGNTEAFF	TGTGCCAGCAGGGGACAGGGGGGAAACACTGAAGCTTTCTTT	TRBV11-3	TRBJ1-1	TRBD1	.
CASSPLAGETQYF	TGTGCCAGCTCACCGCTAGCGGGAGAGACCCAGTACTTC	TRBV18	TRBJ2-5	TRBD2	.
CASNPNGVYGANVLTF	TGTGCCAGTAACCCTAATGGAGTTTATGGGGCCAACGTCCTGACTTTC	TRBV19	TRBJ2-6	.	.
CASSRDSGQGVGELFF	TGCGCCAGCAGCCGAGACTCGGGACAGGGAGTCGGGGAGCTGTTTTTT	TRBV4-3	TRBJ2-2	TRBD1	.
CASSAGKGTASQETQYF	TGTGCCAGCAGTGCAGGGAAAGGGACAGCTTCACAAGAGACCCAGTACTTC	TRBV25-1	TRBJ2-5	TRBD1	.
CASSQVDTEAFF	TGTGCCAGCAGCCAGGTGGACACTGAAGCTTTCTTT	TRBV28	TRBJ1-1	.	.
CAKKPGQGLEQYF	TGTGCCAAAAAGCCGGGACAGGGATTAGAGCAGTACTTC	TRBV2	TRBJ2-7	TRBD1	.
CASRRQAMNTEAFF	TGTGCCAGCCGACGACAGGCGATGAACACTGAAGCTTTCTTT	TRBV28	TRBJ1-1	.	.
CASSMRGGISYNEQFF	TGTGCCAGTAGTATGCGAGGCGGGATCTCCTACAATGAGCAGTTCTTC	TRBV19	TRBJ2-1	.	.
CAISESIGREGTGNQPQHF	TGTGCCATCAGTGAGTCGATAGGCAGGGAGGGGACGGGCAATCAGCCCCAGCATTTT	TRBV10-3	TRBJ1-5	.	.
CASSLGLSTDTQYF	TGTGCCAGCAGCTTGGGGCTTAGCACAGATACGCAGTATTTT	TRBV11-2	TRBJ2-3	.	.
CASSGGSGANVLTF	TGTGCCAGCAGCGGCGGATCTGGGGCCAACGTCCTGACTTTC	TRBV7-9	TRBJ2-6	.	.
CASIRDRLLLGGYTF	TGTGCCAGCATCCGGGACAGGCTCCTCCTCGGCGGCTACACCTTC	TRBV28	TRBJ1-2	TRBD1	once
CASSTGQGPNEKLFF	TGTGCCAGCAGTACCGGACAGGGGCCTAATGAAAAACTGTTTTTT	TRBV9	TRBJ1-4	TRBD1	.
CASSPTGFGNTIYF	TGTGCCAGCAGCCCGACAGGGTTTGGAAACACCATATATTTT	TRBV7-2	TRBJ1-3	TRBD1	.
CSVPHRYTDTQYF	TGCAGCGTTCCTCACAGGTACACAGATACGCAGTATTTT	TRBV29-1	TRBJ2-3	.	once
CASGVAGRSYNEQFF	TGCGCCAGCGGAGTGGCGGGTCGATCCTACAATGAGCAGTTCTTC	TRBV5-1	TRBJ2-1	.	once
CASSSPASGSYNEQFF	TGTGCCAGCAGCTCTCCCGCTAGCGGCTCCTACAATGAGCAGTTCTTC	TRBV7-2	TRBJ2-1	TRBD2	.
CASEISGQGTGELFF	TGCGCCAGCGAAATTAGCGGGCAGGGCACCGGGGAGCTGTTTTTT	TRBV5-1	TRBJ2-2	TRBD2	.
CASSIIQNTGELFF	TGTGCCAGTAGTATAATCCAGAACACCGGGGAGCTGTTTTTT	TRBV19	TRBJ2-2	.	.
CASRGKSVSGNTIYF	TGTGCCTCGAGGGGTAAGAGCGTCTCTGGAAACACCATATATTTT	TRBV30	TRBJ1-3	.	.
CAWSTGGSAFF	TGTGCCTGGTCAACAGGGGGCTCGGCTTTCTTT	TRBV30	TRBJ1-1	TRBD1	.
CASRYGGSRISSYEQYF	TGTGCCAGCAGATACGGGGGATCCAGGATAAGCTCCTACGAGCAGTACTTC	TRBV13	TRBJ2-7	.	.
CASSQDPTSTDTQYF	TGCGCCAGCAGCCAAGACCCGACTAGTACAGATACGCAGTATTTT	TRBV4-3	TRBJ2-3	.	.
CASRKLEQETQYF	TGTGCCAGCAGAAAACTAGAACAAGAGACCCAGTACTTC	TRBV28	TRBJ2-5	.	.
CASRTGTHRLFF	TGTGCCAGCAGAACCGGGACTCATAGACTGTTTTTT	TRBV27	TRBJ1-4	.	.
CASSLDLASEQYF	TGTGCCAGCAGCTTAGATCTGGCTTCCGAGCAGTACTTC	TRBV11-3	TRBJ2-7	.	.
CASSGVGTNSGQYF	TGTGCCAGCAGCGGAGTCGGGACTAACTCGGGGCAGTACTTC	TRBV27	TRBJ2-7	TRBD2	.